A single sample gave rise to the 5 T cell receptor beta chains below, sequenced in a study of CD4 T cells in relation to SARS-CoV-2 and coronaviruses. No cognate antigen is known for these TCRs. The unexposed donors gave CD4+ T cells in about 2011-2019, prior to COVID-19. After approximately 10 days of culture, CD4+ T cells were isolated. Some clones are missing from TCRdb's copy, which holds only in-frame ones; the method was immunoSEQ multiplex PCR. Of tens of thousands of clones in the sample, 60% to 85% were seen once. Specimen: CD4+ T cells from PBMCs, cultured in vitro. The receptors stem from a human donor in good health.

The chain uses TRBV4-3 and TRBJ1-1; D may be TRBD1 (6 bases). The CDR3 consists of 16 residues. Germline CDR1 is LGHNA and CDR2 is YSLEER. V was shortened by 0 bases and J by 1 base, with 12 bases between the two germline ends. The CDR3 spells CASSQDSGGANTEAFF. The CDR3 DNA sequence: TGCGCCAGCAGCCAAGATTCCGGGGGCGCGAACACTGAAGCTTTCTTT.

This clone has a handful of counts. The J gene is TRBJ1-6, the V gene TRBV5-5, with 11 bases matching TRBD1. V lost 4 bases, J lost 6 bases, and 6 bases stayed unmatched. Germline V gives CDR1 SGHKS, CDR2 YYEKEE (reference sequence). This CDR3 comprises 16 residues. In nucleotides, the CDR3 is TGTGCCAGCAGCCTGGGACAGGGGGTCACTAATTCACCCCTCCACTTT. Its translation: CASSLGQGVTNSPLHF.

The CDR3 loop is CASSRDNQPQHF. CDR3 sequence (DNA): TGTGCCAGCAGCCGGGACAATCAGCCCCAGCATTTT. The J gene is TRBJ1-5, the V gene TRBV2; D not resolved. Trimming took 6 bases from V and 3 from J, leaving 6 bases between them. Germline V lookup: CDR1 SNHLY, CDR2 FYNNEI. CDR3 length: 12 amino acids.

The CDR3 DNA sequence: TGTGCCAGTAGCCCAAGCCGACGGGGGGGCCAGAGGGAGACCCAGTACTTC. This codes for CASSPSRRGGQRETQYF. The chain carries TRBV19 and TRBJ2-5, with 8 bases aligning to TRBD2. The CDR3 is 17 amino acids. V lost 6 bases to trimming and J lost 5 bases; unmatched junction nucleotides: 17. The germline V gene has CDR1 LNHDA and CDR2 SQIVND (reference sequence).

Only one count was recorded for this clone. The chain couples TRBV6-2 or TRBV6-3 to TRBJ2-5; no reliable D call. The CDR3 length is 14 residues. Trimming stripped 2 bases from V and 1 base from J, with 8 bases between. From germline, CDR1 is MNHEY and CDR2 SVGEGT. The chain's CDR3 is CASSYPDFQETQYF. The CDR3 nucleotides read TGTGCCAGCAGTTACCCGGATTTCCAAGAGACCCAGTACTTC.